These 9 T cell receptor beta chains came from one sample sequenced in a study of response to subunit inactivated influenza vaccine. TCRdb recomputed calls from the RT-PCR reads with MiXCR, one row per CDR3 protein. This sample carries 500,000 to 600,000 distinct CDR3 sequences, 7.6% of them seen once, and the ten largest clones take 10% to 15%. The sequenced sample was PBMCs from blood, obtained around 25 months after vaccination. These TCRs come from a man in his fifties or sixties who received an inactivated influenza vaccine.

The chain joins TRBV5-1 to TRBJ1-2; D gene unclear. CDR3 size: 15 residues. With 2 bases removed from V and 0 bases from J, the gap between germline ends came to 11 bases. Germline loops: CDR1 SGHRS, CDR2 YFSETQ. The CDR3 DNA sequence: TGCGCCAGCAGCTTCGTAGGGTCTGCTAACTATGGCTACACCTTC. Encoded protein: CASSFVGSANYGYTF.

This clonotype showed up just a few times. The chain links TRBV11-2 to TRBJ2-2, with D uncertain. This CDR3 has 13 residues. The germline gives CDR1 SGHAT, CDR2 FQNNGV. Trimming removed 5 bases at V and 8 bases at J, with 12 bases between. The CDR3 DNA is TGTGCCAGCAGCCAGGACGGTTTTGGGGAGCTGTTTTTT. Protein product: CASSQDGFGELFF.

The CDR3: CSASSGWNEQFF. CDR3 bases: TGCAGTGCTAGTTCGGGCTGGAATGAGCAGTTCTTC. This chain connects TRBV20-1 to TRBJ2-1; D gene ambiguous. The CDR3 has 12 residues. V lost 3 bases, J lost 7 bases, and 10 bases lay in between. Germline CDR1 and CDR2: DFQATT and SNEGSKA (reference sequence).

This chain connects TRBV20-1 to TRBJ2-7; 7 bases agree with TRBD1. CDR3 length: 13 residues. The V gene's germline CDR1 is DFQATT and CDR2 SNEGSKA (reference sequence). Unmatched junction bases numbered 9, after V lost 4 bases and J lost 6 bases. The CDR3 spells CSATHRGNGEQYF. Written as DNA, the CDR3 is TGCAGTGCTACACACAGGGGAAACGGCGAGCAGTACTTC.

This rearrangement joins TRBV5-6 to TRBJ2-1; D is possibly TRBD1 or TRBD2 (5 bases each). Germline lookup yields CDR1 SGHDT and CDR2 YYEEEE. The V end was cut by 0 bases, the J end by 7 bases, with 14 bases between. The CDR3 loop spans 15 amino acids. The chain's CDR3 is CASSLDRGVWNEQFF. The CDR3 bases are TGTGCCAGCAGCTTGGATAGAGGGGTATGGAATGAGCAGTTCTTC.

This clonotype came up a few times. The rearrangement joins TRBV20-1 to TRBJ1-1, with 8 bases fitting TRBD1. The germline V gene encodes CDR1 DFQATT and CDR2 SNEGSKA (reference sequence). The CDR3 is 15 residues long. V trimming: 5 bases; J trimming: 0 bases; junction bases outside the gene matches: 8. For the CDR3, the DNA is TGCAGTGCTGACGACAGGGGACCTATGAACACTGAAGCTTTCTTT. This sequence encodes CSADDRGPMNTEAFF.

This clonotype was recorded a few times. The chain carries TRBV5-1 and TRBJ2-7; D remains ambiguous. Germline CDR1 SGHRS, CDR2 YFSETQ. The ends were cut back, 1 base at V and 0 bases at J, with 8 bases in the middle. The CDR3 length is 14 residues. For the CDR3, the DNA is TGCGCCAGCAGCTTGCTGGACCCCTCCTACGAGCAGTACTTC. Protein product: CASSLLDPSYEQYF.

The chain couples TRBV12-3 or TRBV12-4 to TRBJ1-4; D not resolved. With 4 bases removed from V and 7 bases from J, the gap between germline ends came to 25 bases. The length of the CDR3 is 18 residues. CDR3 protein: CASSSQIGRQGRFEKLFF. The DNA of the CDR3 is TGTGCCAGCAGTTCCCAAATCGGGCGACAAGGGCGTTTTGAAAAACTGTTTTTT.

This chain links TRBV6-1 with TRBJ1-2, with 9 positions matching TRBD1. The CDR3 extends over 15 amino acids. Per germline, CDR1 MNHNS and CDR2 SASEGT. Trimming cost V 5 bases and J 7 bases; bases outside gene matches: 11. The CDR3 region is CASSPQTGGAAGYTF. The CDR3 DNA reads as TGTGCCAGCAGTCCTCAAACAGGGGGCGCAGCTGGCTACACCTTC.